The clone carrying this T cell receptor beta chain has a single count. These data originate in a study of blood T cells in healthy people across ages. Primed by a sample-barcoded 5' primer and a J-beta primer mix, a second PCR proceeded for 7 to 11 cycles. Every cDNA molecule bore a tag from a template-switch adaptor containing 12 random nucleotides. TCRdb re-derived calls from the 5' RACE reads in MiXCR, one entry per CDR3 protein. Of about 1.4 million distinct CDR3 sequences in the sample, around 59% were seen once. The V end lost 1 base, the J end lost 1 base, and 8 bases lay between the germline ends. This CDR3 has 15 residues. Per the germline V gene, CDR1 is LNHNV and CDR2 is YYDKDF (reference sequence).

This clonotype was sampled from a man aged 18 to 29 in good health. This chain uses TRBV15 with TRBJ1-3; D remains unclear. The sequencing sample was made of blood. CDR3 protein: CATSRVDASGNTIYF. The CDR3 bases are TGTGCCACCAGCAGAGTGGACGCTTCTGGAAACACCATATATTTT.